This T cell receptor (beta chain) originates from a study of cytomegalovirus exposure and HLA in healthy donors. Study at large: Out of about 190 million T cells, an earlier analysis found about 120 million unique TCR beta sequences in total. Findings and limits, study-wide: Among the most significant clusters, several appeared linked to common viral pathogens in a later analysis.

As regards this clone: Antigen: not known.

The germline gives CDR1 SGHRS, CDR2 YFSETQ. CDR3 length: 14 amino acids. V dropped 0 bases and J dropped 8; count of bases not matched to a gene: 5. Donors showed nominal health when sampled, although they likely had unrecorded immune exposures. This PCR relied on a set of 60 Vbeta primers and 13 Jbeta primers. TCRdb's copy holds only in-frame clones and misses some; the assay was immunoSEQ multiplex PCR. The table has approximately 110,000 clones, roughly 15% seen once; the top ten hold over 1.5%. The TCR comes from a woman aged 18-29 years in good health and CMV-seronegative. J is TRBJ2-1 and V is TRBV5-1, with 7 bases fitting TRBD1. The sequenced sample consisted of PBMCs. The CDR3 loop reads CASSLARGRDEQFF. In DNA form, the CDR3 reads TGCGCCAGCAGCTTGGCAAGGGGGCGCGATGAGCAGTTCTTC. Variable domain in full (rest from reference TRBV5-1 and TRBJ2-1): KAGVTQTPRYLIKTRGQQVTLSCSPISGHRSVSWYQQTPGQGLQFLFEYFSETQRNKGNFPGRFSGRQFSNSRSEMNVSTLELGDSALYLCASSLARGRDEQFFGPGTRLTVL.